This T cell receptor beta chain was obtained from a study of blood T cell repertoires in COVID-19. About the study: The United States, Italy and Spain provided the acute and convalescent COVID-19 samples. In each case, the material was cDNA or gDNA derived from T cells, B-cell-depleted T cells, or PBMCs.

This CDR3 is 12 amino acids long. In germline, CDR1 is SGHRS, CDR2 YFSETQ. Trimming shortened V by 0 bases and J by 7 bases, and 5 bases separated the two germline ends. Original data processing: Amplification from reference gene primers served as the basis for estimated nucleated cell counts. Using immunoSEQ multiplex PCR, the repertoire was profiled, and TCRdb retains in-frame clones only, with some absent. The V and J calls and the clone size are those of that table, but D and trimming were determined from the DNA. The sample has roughly 120,000 clones; about nine tenths are singletons. Sequencing input: peripheral blood. The receptor was isolated from a human donor with active COVID-19. The donor label of this sample is uncertain. This chain joins TRBV5-1 and TRBJ2-1; no clear D gene. CDR3 in amino acids: CASSLALNEQFF. In DNA, the CDR3 is TGCGCCAGCAGCTTGGCCTTGAATGAGCAGTTCTTC.